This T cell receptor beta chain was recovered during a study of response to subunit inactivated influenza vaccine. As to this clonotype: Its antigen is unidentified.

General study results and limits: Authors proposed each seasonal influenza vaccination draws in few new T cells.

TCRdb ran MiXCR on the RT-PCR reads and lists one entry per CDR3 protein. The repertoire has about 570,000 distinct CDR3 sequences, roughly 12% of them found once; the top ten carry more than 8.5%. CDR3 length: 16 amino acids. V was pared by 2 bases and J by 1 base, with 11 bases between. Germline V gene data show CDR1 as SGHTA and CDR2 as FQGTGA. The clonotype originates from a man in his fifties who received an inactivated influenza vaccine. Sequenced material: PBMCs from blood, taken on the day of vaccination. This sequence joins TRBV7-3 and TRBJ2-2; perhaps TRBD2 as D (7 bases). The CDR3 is CASSLGGGQNTGELFF. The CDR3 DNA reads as TGTGCCAGCAGCTTAGGCGGGGGACAGAACACCGGGGAGCTGTTTTTT.